These T cell receptor beta chains were read from a single sample in a study of blood T cell repertoires in COVID-19. Sequencing was performed with immunoSEQ multiplex PCR; in TCRdb, only in-frame clones are kept and a portion is missing. The table has around 100,000 clones, roughly 87% seen once. Input material: peripheral blood. These receptors all come from a woman aged 45-60 years with COVID-19, enrolled during active disease. The CDR3 runs from the conserved cysteine through the conserved F or W. A D gene is named only where the DNA matches it firmly. Clone size appears in some rows only: once, few, many, or a class for an expanded clone.

D gene	V gene	J gene	clone size	CDR3 DNA	CDR3 protein
TRBD1	TRBV6-5	TRBJ1-4	few	TGTGCCAGTACTAGACAGGGGCTAATTGAAAAACTGTTTTTT	CASTRQGLIEKLFF
NA	TRBV27	TRBJ2-3	NA	TGTGCCAGCAGCCGCCGGGTAGCCAGCACAGATACGCAGTATTTT	CASSRRVASTDTQYF
TRBD1	TRBV27	TRBJ1-2	NA	TGTGCCAGCAGTTTAAAAACCGGGACAGGGGTTCCTAACTATGGCTACACCTTC	CASSLKTGTGVPNYGYTF
TRBD2	TRBV19	TRBJ2-1	NA	TGTGCCAGTAGTTACGAGCGGGGGAAAAGCTCCTACAATGAGCAGTTCTTC	CASSYERGKSSYNEQFF
TRBD1	TRBV3-1/TRBV3-2	TRBJ1-6	NA	TGTGCCAGCAGCCACGTTGGGACAGGGGGCAATTCACCCCTCCACTTT	CASSHVGTGGNSPLHF
NA	TRBV19	TRBJ1-5	NA	TGTGCCAGTAGTATAGGGGGAGAGGGTGGCAATCAGCCCCAGCATTTT	CASSIGGEGGNQPQHF
TRBD1	TRBV5-1	TRBJ2-1	NA	TGCGCCAGCAGCTCGACAGGGGTGGGCAATGAGCAGTTCTTC	CASSSTGVGNEQFF
NA	TRBV3-1/TRBV3-2	TRBJ1-1	NA	TGTGCCAGCAGCCAAGATCGACTGGCTTTCTTT	CASSQDRLAFF
TRBD1	TRBV3-1/TRBV3-2	TRBJ2-7	NA	TGTGCCAGCAGCCAAGACAGGGGGCACTACGAGCAGTACTTC	CASSQDRGHYEQYF
TRBD1	TRBV15	TRBJ1-5	NA	TGTGCCACCAGCAGAGAGGCGACAGGGGGTAATAGCAATCAGCCCCAGCATTTT	CATSREATGGNSNQPQHF
NA	TRBV30	TRBJ1-1	NA	TGTGCCTGGAGAGCTGGGAACACTGAAGCTTTCTTT	CAWRAGNTEAFF
TRBD2	TRBV23-1	TRBJ2-7	NA	TGCGCCAGCAACCTCCCCCCGATAGCGGGGGGTATCTACGAGCAGTACTTC	CASNLPPIAGGIYEQYF
NA	TRBV6-5	TRBJ2-3	once	TGTGCCAGCAGTTTGTGGCAGGGGTACTTGGATACGCAGTATTTT	CASSLWQGYLDTQYF
NA	TRBV29-1	TRBJ2-1	NA	TGCAGCGGCATCGGGACTGCATCCTACAATGAGCAGTTCTTC	CSGIGTASYNEQFF
TRBD2	TRBV9	TRBJ2-1	NA	TGTGCCAGCAGCGTAGGTCCTAGCGGGGGGGCGGGCAATGAGCAGTTCTTC	CASSVGPSGGAGNEQFF
NA	TRBV5-1	TRBJ1-4	NA	TGCGCCAGCAGCTTGGGTACGGCAACTAATGAAAAACTGTTTTTT	CASSLGTATNEKLFF
TRBD1	TRBV4-3	TRBJ2-7	NA	TGCGCCAGCAGCCAAGACCTTAAGGCGGCAGGGGGTGGTGAGCAGTACTTC	CASSQDLKAAGGGEQYF
NA	TRBV5-3	TRBJ1-4	once	TGTGCCAGAAGCTTCAACAGGGTGAATGAAAAACTGTTTTTT	CARSFNRVNEKLFF
TRBD1	TRBV7-9	TRBJ1-1	NA	TGTGCCAGCAGCTTAGCGTACAGGGGGAACACTGAAGCTTTCTTT	CASSLAYRGNTEAFF
NA	TRBV27	TRBJ2-5	NA	TGTGCCAGCAGTTTTCGGGAACGAGAGACCCAGTACTTC	CASSFRERETQYF
NA	TRBV14	TRBJ1-6	NA	TGTGCCAGCAGCGAGGGATATAATTCACCCCTCCACTTT	CASSEGYNSPLHF
NA	TRBV5-4	TRBJ1-5	NA	TGTGCCAGCAGCCTATCACCGGGACCCCAGCATTTT	CASSLSPGPQHF
TRBD1	TRBV6-5	TRBJ1-2	NA	TGTGCCAGCACCCGACAGGGATTCTATGGCTACACCTTC	CASTRQGFYGYTF
NA	TRBV19	TRBJ2-5	NA	TGTGCCAGTAGTACAGGGGAGACCCAGTACTTC	CASSTGETQYF
NA	TRBV18	TRBJ2-3	NA	TGTGCCAGCACTCGGGGGGCAGGAGATACGCAGTATTTT	CASTRGAGDTQYF
NA	TRBV5-1	TRBJ1-4	NA	TGCGCCAGCAGTCGGAGGGGAAGTAGGGAACGGGGTGAAAAACTGTTTTTT	CASSRRGSRERGEKLFF
TRBD1	TRBV5-6	TRBJ1-5	NA	TGTGCCAGCAGCTTTTTCACAGGGGGCGCGAGCAATCAGCCCCAGCATTTT	CASSFFTGGASNQPQHF
NA	TRBV28	TRBJ1-5	NA	TGTGCCAGCATCAGGGTAGGTCAGCCCCAGCATTTT	CASIRVGQPQHF
NA	TRBV5-1	TRBJ2-1	few	TGCGCCAGCAGCTTGGCCCCACAGGGCGTCCACAATGAGCAGTTCTTC	CASSLAPQGVHNEQFF
NA	TRBV11-1	TRBJ1-4	once	TGTGCCAGCAGCTTGAGGGCAACTAATGAAAAACTGTTTTTT	CASSLRATNEKLFF
TRBD1	TRBV27	TRBJ1-3	NA	TGTGCCAGCAGTGCCGGGACAGGGGGTGGTGGAAACACCATATATTTT	CASSAGTGGGGNTIYF
NA	TRBV3-1/TRBV3-2	TRBJ2-1	few	TGTGCCAGCAGCTTCGGGACATCCAGCTCCTACAATGAGCAGTTCTTC	CASSFGTSSSYNEQFF
TRBD1	TRBV29-1	TRBJ2-5	NA	TGCAGCGTCCAGACAGGGCAAGAGACCCAGTACTTC	CSVQTGQETQYF
NA	TRBV11-2	TRBJ1-1	NA	TGTGCCAGCAGCTTAGTGGCGGTGAACACTGAAGCTTTCTTT	CASSLVAVNTEAFF
TRBD1	TRBV7-6	TRBJ1-1	NA	TGTGCCAGCAGCTTCCCGGGACAGTCTGAAGCTTTCTTT	CASSFPGQSEAFF
TRBD1	TRBV2	TRBJ1-2	NA	TGTGCCAGCAGTGAACCAGGGGGAGGTGGCTACACCTTC	CASSEPGGGGYTF
NA	TRBV7-2	TRBJ1-2	NA	TGTGCCAGCAGCACCAGACAGGCTCACTATGGCTACACCTTC	CASSTRQAHYGYTF
NA	TRBV4-3	TRBJ2-3	NA	TGCGCCAGCAGCCAAGGGCCAGATACGCAGTATTTT	CASSQGPDTQYF
NA	TRBV27	TRBJ1-5	NA	TGTGCCAGCAGTCCCGGTTGGCAGGGCGGACAGCCCCAGCATTTT	CASSPGWQGGQPQHF
TRBD1	TRBV5-4	TRBJ2-3	NA	TGTGCCAGCAACACAGGGGGCGGCCCAGATACGCAGTATTTT	CASNTGGGPDTQYF
NA	TRBV6-5	TRBJ2-7	NA	TGTGCCAGCAGTTACACGGGGGGCTCAGGGTACGAGCAGTACTTC	CASSYTGGSGYEQYF
NA	TRBV10-3	TRBJ2-1	NA	TGTGCCATCAGTTCGTCCCGTTACAATGAGCAGTTCTTC	CAISSSRYNEQFF
TRBD1	TRBV25-1	TRBJ1-5	NA	TGTGCCAGCTCGGGACAGGGGTATCAGCCCCAGCATTTT	CASSGQGYQPQHF
TRBD2	TRBV7-3	TRBJ2-2	NA	TGTGCCAGCAGCTTAAGTTCCCTAGCGGGCCCCGGGGAGCTGTTTTTT	CASSLSSLAGPGELFF
TRBD1	TRBV7-6	TRBJ2-7	NA	TGTGCCAGCAGCCAAGGACAGGGTGGGAGCGAGCAGTACTTC	CASSQGQGGSEQYF
TRBD1	TRBV5-1	TRBJ2-7	NA	TGCGCCAGCAGCTTGGCTGGTGGGACAGGGGTATCCTACGAGCAGTACTTC	CASSLAGGTGVSYEQYF
TRBD2	TRBV7-3	TRBJ2-5	NA	TGTGCCAGCAGCACCGGGACTAGCGGGGGCGGGGAGACCCAGTACTTC	CASSTGTSGGGETQYF
TRBD1	TRBV2	TRBJ1-3	once	TGTGCCAGCAGTGATCGAAGACAGGGGGCACCTGGAAACACCATATATTTT	CASSDRRQGAPGNTIYF
TRBD2	TRBV4-1	TRBJ2-1	once	TGCGCCAGCAGCCAATTAGCGGGGGCTATCTCCTACAATGAGCAGTTCTTC	CASSQLAGAISYNEQFF
NA	TRBV10-3	TRBJ2-3	NA	TGTGCCATCAGTGACAGCGGAGCTAATACGCAGTATTTT	CAISDSGANTQYF
NA	TRBV6-6	TRBJ1-2	NA	TGTGCCAGCAGTCCTGGATTTAGACTCAGCTCGAACTATGGCTACACCTTC	CASSPGFRLSSNYGYTF
NA	TRBV3-1/TRBV3-2	TRBJ1-6	NA	TGTGCCAGCAGCCAAGATCAAGGGAGGGGCTCACCCCTCCACTTT	CASSQDQGRGSPLHF
NA	TRBV11-2	TRBJ2-2	NA	TGTGCCAGCAGCTTAGTGGGCCCGACCGGGGAGCTGTTTTTT	CASSLVGPTGELFF